This T cell receptor beta chain was found in a study of blood T cell repertoires in COVID-19. About the study: Sites across the United States, Italy and Spain contributed samples from acute and convalescent COVID-19. The analysed material was cDNA or gDNA that came from T cells, B-cell-depleted T cells, or PBMCs.

Original handling: Amplification from reference gene primers served as the basis for estimated nucleated cell counts. Sequencing was performed with immunoSEQ multiplex PCR; in TCRdb, only in-frame clones are kept and a portion is missing. The V and J calls and clone size were taken over from that table, and D and trimming were inferred from the DNA. The sample consists of under 110,000 clones, less than 85% of them appearing once. This CDR3 is 16 amino acids long. Germline V lookup: CDR1 SGHDT, CDR2 YYEEEE. After removal of 4 bases from V and 7 bases from J, the junction contained 8 bases not matched to a gene.

Sequencing was carried out using peripheral blood. V gene TRBV5-6 combines with J gene TRBJ2-1; 13 bases line up with TRBD2. The TCR was taken from a woman aged 60-75 years with acute or convalescent COVID-19. The CDR3 nucleotides are TGTGCCAGCAGCGCGACTAGCGGGGGGAGCAGAAATGAGCAGTTCTTC. It translates to CASSATSGGSRNEQFF.